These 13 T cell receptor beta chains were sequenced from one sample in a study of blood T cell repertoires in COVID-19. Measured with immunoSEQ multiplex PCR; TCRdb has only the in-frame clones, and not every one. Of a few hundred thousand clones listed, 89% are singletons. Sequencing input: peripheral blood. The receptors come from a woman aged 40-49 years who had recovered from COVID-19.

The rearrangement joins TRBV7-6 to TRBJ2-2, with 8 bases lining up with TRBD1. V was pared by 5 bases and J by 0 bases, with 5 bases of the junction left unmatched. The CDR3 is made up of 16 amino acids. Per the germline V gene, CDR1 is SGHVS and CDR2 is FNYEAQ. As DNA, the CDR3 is TGTGCCAGCAGCCCAGGACAGGGCGCGAACACCGGGGAGCTGTTTTTT. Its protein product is CASSPGQGANTGELFF.

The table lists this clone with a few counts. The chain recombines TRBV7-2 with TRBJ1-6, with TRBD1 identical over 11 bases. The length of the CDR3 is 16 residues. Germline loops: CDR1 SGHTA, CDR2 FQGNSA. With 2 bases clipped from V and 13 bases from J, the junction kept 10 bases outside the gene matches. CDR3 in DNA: TGTGCCAGCAGCTTACCCCGGGGGACAGGGGGGAGGCCCCTCCACTTT. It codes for CASSLPRGTGGRPLHF.

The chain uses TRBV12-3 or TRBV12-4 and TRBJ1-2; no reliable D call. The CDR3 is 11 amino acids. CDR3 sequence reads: CVGVGNYGYTF. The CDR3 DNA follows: TGTGTCGGGGTAGGGAACTATGGCTACACCTTC.

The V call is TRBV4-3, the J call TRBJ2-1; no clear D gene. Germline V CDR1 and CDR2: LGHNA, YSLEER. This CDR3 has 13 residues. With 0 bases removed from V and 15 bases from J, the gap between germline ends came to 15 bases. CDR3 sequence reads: CASSQDPVSQRFF. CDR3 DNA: TGCGCCAGCAGCCAAGATCCGGTTTCTCAGCGGTTCTTC.

CDR3 coding DNA: TGTGCCAGTACCCTCGACTATCACGGATATGGCTACACCTTC. Translation: CASTLDYHGYGYTF. J is TRBJ1-2 and V is TRBV19, with no clear D. V lost 7 bases to trimming and J lost 5 bases, with 17 bases between them. The germline CDR1 and CDR2 sequences are LNHDA and SQIVND (reference sequence). The CDR3 is 14 residues long.

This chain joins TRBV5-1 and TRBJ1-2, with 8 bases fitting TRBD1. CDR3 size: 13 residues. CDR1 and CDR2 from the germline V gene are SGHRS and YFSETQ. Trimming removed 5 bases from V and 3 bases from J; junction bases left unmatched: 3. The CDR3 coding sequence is TGCGCCAGCAGTACAGGGGGAGACTATGGCTACACCTTC. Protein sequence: CASSTGGDYGYTF.

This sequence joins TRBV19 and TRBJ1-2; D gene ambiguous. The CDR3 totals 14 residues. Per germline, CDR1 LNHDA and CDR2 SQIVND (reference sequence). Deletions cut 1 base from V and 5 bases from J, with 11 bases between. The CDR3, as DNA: TGTGCCAGTAGTATAGCTCCCGGTTTATATGGCTACACCTTC. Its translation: CASSIAPGLYGYTF.

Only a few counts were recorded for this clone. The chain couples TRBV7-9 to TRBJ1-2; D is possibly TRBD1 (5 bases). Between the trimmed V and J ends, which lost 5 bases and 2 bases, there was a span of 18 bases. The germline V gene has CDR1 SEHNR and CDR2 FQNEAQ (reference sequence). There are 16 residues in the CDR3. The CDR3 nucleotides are TGTGCCAGCAGCAGTGCAGCGGGTGACAGAAACTATGGCTACACCTTC. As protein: CASSSAAGDRNYGYTF.

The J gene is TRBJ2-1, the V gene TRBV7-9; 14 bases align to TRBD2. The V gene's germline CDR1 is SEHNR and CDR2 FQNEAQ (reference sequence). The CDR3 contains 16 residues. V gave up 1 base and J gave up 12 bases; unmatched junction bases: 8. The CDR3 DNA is TGTGCCAGCAGCTTAGTAGGGACTAGCGGGAGAGGGGGGCAGTTCTTC. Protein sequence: CASSLVGTSGRGGQFF. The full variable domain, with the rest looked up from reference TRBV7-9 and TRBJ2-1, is DTGVSQNPRHKITKRGQNVTFRCDPISEHNRLYWYRQTLGQGPEFLTYFQNEAQLEKSRLLSDRFSAERPKGSFSTLEIQRTEQGDSAMYLCASSLVGTSGRGGQFFGPGTRLTVL.

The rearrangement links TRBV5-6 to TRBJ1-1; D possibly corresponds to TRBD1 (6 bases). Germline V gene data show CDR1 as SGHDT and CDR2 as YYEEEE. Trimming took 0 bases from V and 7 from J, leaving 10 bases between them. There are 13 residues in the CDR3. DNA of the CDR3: TGTGCCAGCAGCTTGGGGCAGGGGCTTGAAGCTTTCTTT. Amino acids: CASSLGQGLEAFF.

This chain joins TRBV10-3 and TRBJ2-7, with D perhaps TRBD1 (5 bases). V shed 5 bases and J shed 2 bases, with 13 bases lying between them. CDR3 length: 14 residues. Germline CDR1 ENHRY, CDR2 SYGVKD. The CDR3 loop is CAISPSTATYEQYV. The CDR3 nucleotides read TGTGCCATCAGTCCTTCGACAGCCACCTACGAGCAGTACGTC.

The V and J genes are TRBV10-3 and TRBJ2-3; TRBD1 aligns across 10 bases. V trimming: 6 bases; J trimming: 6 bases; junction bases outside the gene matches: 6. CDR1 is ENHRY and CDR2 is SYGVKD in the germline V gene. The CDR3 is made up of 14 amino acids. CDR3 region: CAISPPGQGDTQYF. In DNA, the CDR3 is TGTGCCATCAGCCCGCCGGGACAGGGGGATACGCAGTATTTT.

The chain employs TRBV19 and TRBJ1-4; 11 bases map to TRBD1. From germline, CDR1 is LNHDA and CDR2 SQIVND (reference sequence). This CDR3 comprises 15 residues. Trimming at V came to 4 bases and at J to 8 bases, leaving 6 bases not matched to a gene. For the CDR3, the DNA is TGTGCCAGTAGTAAGGGGGGACAGGGGGACGAAAAACTGTTTTTT. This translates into CASSKGGQGDEKLFF.